This T cell receptor (beta chain) was sequenced during a study of blood T cell repertoires in COVID-19. Looking at the study overall: Acute and convalescent COVID-19 specimens originated in the United States, Italy and Spain. The cDNA or gDNA used as material had been derived from T cells, B-cell-depleted T cells, or PBMCs.

The length of the CDR3 is 16 residues. Germline CDR1 SGDLS, CDR2 YYNGEE. With V trimmed by 6 bases and J by 6 bases, 10 bases remained unmatched. Original handling: By means of reference gene primer amplification, nucleated cell counts were estimated. The data were produced by immunoSEQ multiplex PCR, yet TCRdb's version contains in-frame clones alone and is incomplete. V and J calls and clone size are as listed in that table; D and trimming were resolved from the DNA. This table has approximately 250,000 clones, less than 95% appearing once. Individuals drawn from 24 US areas were about 18 to 90 years old.

The specimen sequenced was PBMCs or T cells enriched from blood (not recorded which). V and J are TRBV9 and TRBJ2-2; the match to TRBD2 covers 11 bases. The source is a man between 40 and 49 years old who had been exposed to COVID-19. This CDR3 is CASNRASGRRAGELFF. The CDR3 bases are TGTGCCAGCAACCGAGCTAGCGGGAGGCGCGCCGGGGAGCTGTTTTTT. The whole variable domain, filled in from reference TRBV9 and TRBJ2-2, reads DSGVTQTPKHLITATGQRVTLRCSPRSGDLSVYWYQQSLDQGLQFLIQYYNGEERAKGNILERFSAQQFPDLHSELNLSSLELGDSALYFCASNRASGRRAGELFFGEGSRLTVL.